A single sample gave rise to the 29 T cell receptor beta chains below, sequenced in a study of T cells of healthy individuals. Each CDR3 protein gets one entry after TCRdb re-called the 5' RACE reads with MiXCR. The data show about 96,000 distinct CDR3 sequences, under 20% seen once. The receptors derive from a human donor in good health.

J is TRBJ2-7 and V is TRBV6-1; 11 bases align to TRBD1. Germline V gene data show CDR1 as MNHNS and CDR2 as SASEGT. The CDR3 extends over 15 amino acids. J was trimmed by 6 bases and V by 1 base; bases with no gene match: 5. CDR3: CASSEVDRGRPEQYF. In nucleotides, the CDR3 is TGTGCCAGCAGTGAAGTGGACAGGGGGCGCCCCGAGCAGTACTTC.

This clonotype has ten or more counts. The V and J genes are TRBV11-3 and TRBJ1-1; the D is unclear. Deletions cut 1 base from V and 1 base from J, with 7 bases between. Germline loops: CDR1 SGHNT, CDR2 YENEEA. CDR3 length: 14 amino acids. CDR3 sequence reads: CASSLGPRNTEAFF. Written as DNA, the CDR3 is TGTGCCAGCAGCTTAGGACCGCGGAACACTGAAGCTTTCTTT.

CDR3 residues: CASSLVGGILGTEAFF. CDR3 nucleotide sequence: TGTGCCAGCAGCTTAGTAGGCGGGATCTTGGGCACTGAAGCTTTCTTT. The chain has TRBV7-2 and TRBJ1-1; no firm D call. The germline V gene encodes CDR1 SGHTA and CDR2 FQGNSA. CDR3 length: 16 amino acids. V lost 1 base, J lost 4 bases, and 16 bases lay in between.

Written as DNA, the CDR3 is TGTGCCAGCAGCCGGACAGGGGAAGAAAACATTCAGTACTTC. It codes for CASSRTGEENIQYF. The chain is built from TRBV6-1 and TRBJ2-4; TRBD1 matches 9 bases. The V gene end was trimmed by 6 bases and the J gene end by 5 bases; junction bases not matched to a gene: 5. The CDR3 consists of 14 residues. Germline V lookup: CDR1 MNHNS, CDR2 SASEGT.

The V call is TRBV7-2, the J call TRBJ2-1; D is unclear. The germline V and J ends were trimmed by 2 bases and 1 base, with 9 bases remaining between them. In germline, CDR1 is SGHTA, CDR2 FQGNSA. The CDR3 has 15 residues. The CDR3 loop reads CASSLMSRSYNEQFF. The CDR3 DNA reads as TGTGCCAGCAGCTTAATGAGTAGGTCCTACAATGAGCAGTTCTTC. The variable domain in full, completed from reference TRBV7-2 and TRBJ2-1, reads GAGVSQSPSNKVTEKGKDVELRCDPISGHTALYWYRQSLGQGLEFLIYFQGNSAPDKSGLPSDRFSAERTGGSVSTLTIQRTQQEDSAVYLCASSLMSRSYNEQFFGPGTRLTVL.

The gene calls are TRBV5-1 and TRBJ2-3, with TRBD2 identical over 14 bases. CDR3 size: 15 residues. Germline V gene data show CDR1 as SGHRS and CDR2 as YFSETQ. V shed 3 bases, J shed 6 bases, and the junction held 3 bases outside the gene matches. The CDR3 DNA reads TGCGCCAGCAGCTCGGGACTAGCGGGGGAGGATACGCAGTATTTT. Its translation: CASSSGLAGEDTQYF.

The J gene is TRBJ2-5, the V gene TRBV20-1; D remains unclear. The germline V gene encodes CDR1 DFQATT and CDR2 SNEGSKA (reference sequence). The CDR3 runs 12 residues. Trimming removed 3 bases at V and 4 bases at J, with 9 bases between. CDR3 loop: CSASSPPETQYF. As DNA, the CDR3 is TGCAGTGCTAGTTCGCCCCCAGAGACCCAGTACTTC.

The chain employs TRBV9 and TRBJ2-3, with D maybe TRBD2 (6 bases). V was trimmed by 1 base and J by 1 base, leaving 13 bases between them. In germline, CDR1 is SGDLS, CDR2 YYNGEE. The CDR3 contains 16 residues. This CDR3 reads CASSVTGTLRTDTQYF. The CDR3 nucleotides are TGTGCCAGCAGCGTAACCGGGACTTTGCGCACAGATACGCAGTATTTT.

This clonotype was seen repeatedly, ten times or more. The chain links TRBV6-5 to TRBJ1-2; D is unclear. Germline CDR1 reads MNHEY; CDR2 reads SVGAGI. V shed 2 bases and J shed 0 bases, with 10 bases lying between them. The CDR3 consists of 15 residues. Here the CDR3 reads CASSYDIASNYGYTF. The CDR3 DNA follows: TGTGCCAGCAGTTACGACATCGCCTCTAACTATGGCTACACCTTC.

The chain couples TRBV6-5 to TRBJ2-7, with 7 nucleotides matching TRBD2. Germline values: CDR1 MNHEY, CDR2 SVGAGI. The CDR3 has 15 amino acids. With V trimmed by 6 bases and J by 0 bases, 8 bases remained unmatched. CDR3 DNA: TGTGCCAGCAGCGGGATAAGCGGGAACTCCTACGAGCAGTACTTC. Its protein product is CASSGISGNSYEQYF.

This clonotype was detected many times. The rearrangement links TRBV7-2 to TRBJ2-1, with a weak D call TRBD1 (5 bases). V was trimmed by 5 bases and J by 5 bases, leaving 10 bases between them. The CDR3 totals 13 residues. Germline V gene lookup returns CDR1 SGHTA and CDR2 FQGNSA. CDR3 region: CASSPGHNNEQFF. The CDR3 nucleotides are TGTGCCAGCAGCCCTGGACACAACAATGAGCAGTTCTTC.

The chain combines TRBV7-9 with TRBJ2-2; the match to TRBD2 covers 8 bases. Trimming cost V 3 bases and J 0 bases; bases outside gene matches: 3. The V gene's germline CDR1 is SEHNR and CDR2 FQNEAQ (reference sequence). This CDR3 contains 16 residues. CDR3 sequence reads: CASSFLAGPNTGELFF. The DNA for the CDR3 is TGTGCCAGCAGCTTCTTAGCGGGACCGAACACCGGGGAGCTGTTTTTT.

The chain links TRBV7-2 to TRBJ2-7; the D is unclear. Trimming left V 5 bases short and J 1 base short, with 3 bases between. This CDR3 is built from 11 residues. Germline V gene lookup returns CDR1 SGHTA and CDR2 FQGNSA. The CDR3 protein is CASSPSYEQYF. CDR3 sequence (DNA): TGTGCCAGCAGCCCTTCCTACGAGCAGTACTTC.

The chain combines TRBV27 with TRBJ2-1, with a possible D match to TRBD2 (6 bases). The V and J ends lost 5 bases and 5 bases respectively, with 16 bases between them. The CDR3 sequence is 15 residues long. Germline loops: CDR1 MNHEY, CDR2 SMNVEV (reference sequence). CDR3: CASSPWSRRDNEQFF. The DNA of the CDR3 is TGTGCCAGCAGTCCATGGAGTCGGAGGGACAATGAGCAGTTCTTC.

At least ten counts were recorded for this clonotype. This chain uses TRBV2 with TRBJ2-1, with 9 bases fitting TRBD2. Germline CDR1 is SNHLY and CDR2 is FYNNEI. V shed 5 bases and J 9 bases; nucleotides not matched to a gene: 8. This CDR3 contains 14 residues. This CDR3 reads CASSPGLASSEQFF. The CDR3 region has the DNA TGTGCCAGCAGTCCGGGACTAGCTAGCTCTGAGCAGTTCTTC.

The CDR3 DNA sequence: TGTGCCAGCAGTTTAACAGGGCCCAGCACAGATACGCAGTATTTT. Amino acid sequence: CASSLTGPSTDTQYF. The rearrangement joins TRBV28 to TRBJ2-3, with D perhaps matching TRBD1 (6 bases). The CDR3 totals 15 residues. Germline assignment: CDR1 MDHEN and CDR2 SYDVKM. Trimming removed 2 bases at V and 0 bases at J, with 9 bases between. Full variable domain (outside the CDR3, taken from reference TRBV28 and TRBJ2-3): DVKVTQSSRYLVKRTGEKVFLECVQDMDHENMFWYRQDPGLGLRLIYFSYDVKMKEKGDIPEGYSVSREKKERFSLILESASTNQTSMYLCASSLTGPSTDTQYFGPGTRLTVL.

This clonotype was seen repeatedly, ten times or more. The chain combines TRBV5-6 with TRBJ1-5; D may be TRBD1 (5 bases). There are 17 residues in the CDR3. The germline V gene has CDR1 SGHDT and CDR2 YYEEEE. Trimming pared 4 bases from V and 1 base from J, leaving 18 bases between. The CDR3 here is CASSHGLGRESNQPQHF. The CDR3 nucleotides read TGTGCCAGCAGCCATGGGCTCGGCAGGGAGAGCAATCAGCCCCAGCATTTT.

In this sample, this clonotype turned up a few times. The J gene is TRBJ1-5, the V gene TRBV2, with 9 bases matching TRBD1. Losses at the gene ends were 6 bases for V and 1 base for J; bases not matched to a gene: 4. The CDR3 is 15 residues long. CDR1 is SNHLY, CDR2 FYNNEI, per germline. The CDR3 DNA reads as TGTGCCAGCAGCTATGGACAGGGGAGCAATCAGCCCCAGCATTTT. Amino acids: CASSYGQGSNQPQHF.

J is TRBJ2-7 and V is TRBV12-5; D might be TRBD1 or TRBD2, each matching 6 bases. Germline V gene sequence: CDR1 LGHNT, CDR2 FRNRAP. V was pared by 7 bases and J by 9 bases, with 22 bases between. This CDR3 comprises 14 residues. This CDR3 is CASVPGTTPRGQYF. The CDR3, as DNA: TGTGCTAGTGTTCCCGGGACAACGCCGCGGGGGCAGTACTTC.

This clonotype has more than one count but fewer than ten. The gene calls are TRBV4-1 and TRBJ1-5; D gene ambiguous. Between the trimmed V and J ends, which lost 4 bases and 6 bases, there was a span of 10 bases. The CDR3 runs to 13 residues. Germline V lookup: CDR1 MGHRA, CDR2 YSYEKL. DNA for the CDR3: TGCGCCAGCAGCCTTATCATAGGTCAGCCCCAGCATTTT. Protein sequence: CASSLIIGQPQHF.

The V and J genes are TRBV28 and TRBJ1-2; the D is unclear. The CDR3 totals 11 residues. The germline V and J ends were trimmed by 2 bases and 14 bases, with 12 bases remaining between them. The germline V gene encodes CDR1 MDHEN and CDR2 SYDVKM. CDR3 protein: CASSLAGRETF. DNA for the CDR3: TGTGCCAGCAGTTTAGCAGGTCGCGAAACCTTC.

This chain connects TRBV20-1 to TRBJ1-2; TRBD1 matches 7 bases. The ends lost 2 bases at V and 3 bases at J; junction bases unmatched: 6. Germline-derived CDR1 and CDR2 are DFQATT and SNEGSKA (reference sequence). The CDR3 is 14 amino acids. The CDR3, as DNA: TGCAGTGCTAGACCTCTCGACAGGGACTATGGCTACACCTTC. The encoded protein is CSARPLDRDYGYTF.

This clonotype was found a few times. The J gene is TRBJ2-5, the V gene TRBV7-9, with D tentatively TRBD1 (6 bases). V was clipped by 3 bases and J by 3 bases, with 11 bases between them. The CDR3 sequence is 14 residues long. Germline-derived CDR1 and CDR2 are SEHNR and FQNEAQ (reference sequence). CDR3 sequence (DNA): TGTGCCAGCAGCTTCTCGTACAGGGAAGAGACCCAGTACTTC. It codes for CASSFSYREETQYF.

V and J are TRBV29-1 and TRBJ2-1, with 7 bases lining up with TRBD1. Germline CDR1 SQVTM, CDR2 ANQGSEA. Trimming at V came to 3 bases and at J to 2 bases, leaving 1 base not matched to a gene. The CDR3 is 13 amino acids. The DNA for the CDR3 is TGCAGCGTTGACCAGGGGGCCTACAATGAGCAGTTCTTC. It yields the protein CSVDQGAYNEQFF.

This clonotype occurred many times. The chain joins TRBV29-1 to TRBJ1-4; D is unclear. Germline CDR1 and CDR2: SQVTM and ANQGSEA. The CDR3 covers 12 residues. Trimming pared 7 bases from V and 5 bases from J, leaving 11 bases between. This CDR3 reads CSAEGENEKLFF. CDR3 bases: TGCAGCGCGGAGGGAGAGAATGAAAAACTGTTTTTT.

This clonotype showed up just a few times. V gene TRBV19 combines with J gene TRBJ2-1; the D gene is possibly TRBD2 (6 bases). The V gene's germline CDR1 is LNHDA and CDR2 SQIVND (reference sequence). The V and J ends lost 1 base and 1 base respectively, with 14 bases between them. The CDR3 is 17 residues long. The CDR3 region is CASSIGLADHSYNEQFF. The CDR3, as DNA: TGTGCCAGTAGTATAGGGTTAGCGGACCATTCCTACAATGAGCAGTTCTTC.

The chain combines TRBV7-9 with TRBJ2-7; D call uncertain. Looked up from germline, CDR1 is SEHNR and CDR2 is FQNEAQ (reference sequence). The CDR3 length is 13 residues. Trimming took 4 bases from V and 1 from J, leaving 8 bases between them. The CDR3 DNA sequence: TGTGCCAGCAGCTCCGGGCCGTCCTACGAGCAGTACTTC. Its translation: CASSSGPSYEQYF.

The V call is TRBV5-1, the J call TRBJ2-5; the D is unclear. This CDR3 has 16 residues. The V end was cut by 3 bases, the J end by 1 base, with 16 bases between. CDR1 and CDR2 from the germline V gene are SGHRS and YFSETQ. The CDR3 region is CASSSSEQYPQETQYF. The CDR3 DNA reads as TGCGCCAGCAGCTCCTCTGAGCAGTATCCCCAAGAGACCCAGTACTTC.

The chain employs TRBV4-2 and TRBJ1-2; D is uncertain. The CDR3 loop spans 13 amino acids. V was shortened by 1 base and J by 10 bases, with 13 bases between the two germline ends. CDR1 LGHNA and CDR2 YNFKEQ come from the germline V gene. CDR3 protein: CASSQVPPQVYTF. In DNA form, the CDR3 reads TGTGCCAGCAGCCAAGTTCCCCCTCAGGTCTACACCTTC.